Shown below are 2 T cell receptor beta chains from a single sample sequenced in a study of cytomegalovirus exposure and HLA in healthy donors. Assay used: immunoSEQ multiplex PCR; TCRdb lists only in-frame clones, some missing. Of some 90,000 clones in the sample, 95% to 98% were seen once. Sequencing was carried out using PBMCs. The receptors stem from a man aged 18 to 30 in good health and CMV-seronegative.

This chain connects TRBV14 to TRBJ2-7; D is possibly TRBD1 (6 bases). This CDR3 has 14 amino acids. Trimming removed 4 bases from V and 4 bases from J, with 14 bases in between. Germline values: CDR1 SGHDN, CDR2 FVKESK. This CDR3 reads CASSPGQGSYEQYF. DNA of the CDR3: TGTGCCAGCAGCCCAGGGCAGGGGAGTTACGAGCAGTACTTC.

V and J are TRBV4-3 and TRBJ1-1, with D perhaps TRBD1 (6 bases). CDR1 LGHNA and CDR2 YSLEER come from the germline V gene. Trimming removed 5 bases at V and 5 bases at J, with 9 bases between. CDR3 length: 12 residues. DNA of the CDR3: TGCGCCAGCAGCGAGGGGGGGACTGAAGCTTTCTTT. Encoded protein: CASSEGGTEAFF.